This T cell receptor (beta chain) was found in a study of T cells in Graves' hyperthyroidism and ophthalmopathy. Orbital computed tomography and thyroid ultrasound, together with serum TRAb and thyroxine and clinical symptoms, were used for diagnoses. The CDR3 regions of TCR beta were amplified from RNA transcripts. During a first-round RT-PCR of the TCR CDR3, the HTBI primer set was used. One entry per CDR3 protein, called by TCRdb with MiXCR from the multiplex PCR reads. The table includes around 200,000 distinct CDR3 sequences, about 17% detected once. Trimming took 6 bases from V and 9 from J, leaving 12 bases between them. Germline values: CDR1 MNHEY, CDR2 SVGEGT. CDR3 size: 12 residues. Overall study findings and caveats: Most thyroid clonotypes with frequency above 0.001 were detected in blood.

This clonotype was observed at least ten times. The antigen remains undetermined. The clonotype originates from a middle-aged man with Graves' hyperthyroidism. The sequencing input was blood. This chain joins TRBV6-2 or TRBV6-3 and TRBJ2-1; no clear D. CDR3 amino acids: CASSTSWIEQFF. CDR3 bases: TGTGCCAGCAGCACGAGCTGGATTGAGCAGTTCTTC.